This passage covers 14 T cell receptor beta chains from one sample sequenced in a study of immune evolution from preneoplasia to lung adenocarcinoma. Some clones are missing from TCRdb's copy, which holds only in-frame ones; the method was immunoSEQ multiplex PCR. Of about 8,300 clones in the sample, approximately 83% are singletons; the top ten hold about 5.8%. The sequenced sample consisted of FFPE minimally invasive lung adenocarcinoma tissue. The receptor set was obtained from a person aged 65 to 85 with lung adenocarcinoma.

The V gene is TRBV5-1, the J gene TRBJ1-2; TRBD1 aligns across 10 bases. Per germline, CDR1 SGHRS and CDR2 YFSETQ. V shed 3 bases, J shed 7 bases, and the junction held 9 bases outside the gene matches. The CDR3 runs 15 residues. The CDR3 loop reads CASSSRQGAGSGYTF. CDR3 DNA sequence: TGCGCCAGCAGCTCCAGACAGGGGGCGGGTTCTGGCTACACCTTC.

Turning to this clone: Other nucleotide sequences from this sample produce the same CDR3. The rearrangement links TRBV6-6 to TRBJ1-1, with 7 bases fitting TRBD1. After removal of 0 bases from V and 0 bases from J, the junction contained 1 base not matched to a gene. CDR3 length: 15 amino acids. Germline V CDR1 and CDR2: MNHNY, SVGAGI (reference sequence). CDR3 loop: CASSYSGTVNTEAFF. CDR3 nucleotide sequence: TGTGCCAGCAGTTACTCTGGGACAGTGAACACTGAAGCTTTCTTT.

The chain recombines TRBV4-1 with TRBJ1-6; possible D gene TRBD1, 6 bases. CDR3 length: 16 amino acids. Trimming stripped 2 bases from V and 5 bases from J, with 13 bases between. The germline CDR1 and CDR2 sequences are MGHRA and YSYEKL. Here the CDR3 reads CASSQTRGANNSPLHF. CDR3 DNA: TGCGCCAGCAGCCAAACCAGGGGCGCCAATAATTCACCCCTCCACTTT.

The V and J genes are TRBV5-5 and TRBJ1-5; D is uncertain. From germline, CDR1 is SGHKS and CDR2 YYEKEE (reference sequence). Trimming shortened V by 4 bases and J by 6 bases, and 11 bases separated the two germline ends. The CDR3 contains 13 residues. The CDR3 DNA follows: TGTGCCAGCAGCGCTGGACGGGGTCAGCCCCAGCATTTT. It encodes CASSAGRGQPQHF. The variable domain in full, with the rest retrieved from reference TRBV5-5 and TRBJ1-5, is DAGVTQSPTHLIKTRGQQVTLRCSPISGHKSVSWYQQVLGQGPQFIFQYYEKEERGRGNFPDRFSARQFPNYSSELNVNALLLGDSALYLCASSAGRGQPQHFGDGTRLSIL.

The chain couples TRBV5-6 to TRBJ1-6, with 9 bases identical to TRBD1. CDR3 length equals 14 residues. CDR1 and CDR2 (germline): SGHDT, YYEEEE. V shed 5 bases and J 10 bases; nucleotides not matched to a gene: 7. The CDR3, as DNA: TGTGCCAGCAGGGTCCGGGACAGGGCATCACCCCTCCACTTT. Amino acids: CASRVRDRASPLHF.

The V call is TRBV28, the J call TRBJ1-2, with D possibly matching TRBD1 (6 bases). The germline V gene encodes CDR1 MDHEN and CDR2 SYDVKM. This CDR3 has 12 residues. The CDR3 loop is CGTGGVWYGYTF. CDR3 sequence (DNA): TGTGGCACGGGGGGCGTTTGGTATGGCTACACCTTC.

The V gene is TRBV27, the J gene TRBJ1-1; 9 bases align to TRBD1. V was clipped by 4 bases and J by 11 bases; unmatched bases: 5. Germline V gene data show CDR1 as MNHEY and CDR2 as SMNVEV (reference sequence). The CDR3 runs to 12 residues. This CDR3 is CASSSTGGHAFF. CDR3 DNA: TGTGCCAGCAGTTCGACAGGGGGGCATGCTTTCTTT.

V usage is TRBV6-1 and J usage is TRBJ2-1; D uncertain. V was trimmed by 1 base and J by 0 bases, leaving 13 bases between them. The CDR3 is 17 amino acids. Germline CDR1 MNHNS, CDR2 SASEGT. The DNA of the CDR3 is TGTGCCAGCAGTGAAGTGGGTAGCTCAAGCTCCTACAATGAGCAGTTCTTC. It is translated as CASSEVGSSSSYNEQFF.

This clone was seen more than once but under ten times. The chain couples TRBV6-5 to TRBJ1-2, with D possibly matching TRBD1 (5 bases). CDR1 and CDR2 (germline): MNHEY, SVGAGI. With 2 bases removed from V and 5 bases from J, the gap between germline ends came to 15 bases. The CDR3 has 15 amino acids. The chain's CDR3 is CASSYPAGGQYGYTF. CDR3 in DNA: TGTGCCAGCAGTTACCCCGCGGGGGGTCAGTATGGCTACACCTTC.

The chain has TRBV4-2 and TRBJ1-3; D may be TRBD1 (5 bases). Deletions cut 1 base from V and 4 bases from J, with 14 bases between. The CDR3 runs to 16 residues. Germline CDR1 and CDR2: LGHNA and YNFKEQ. The CDR3 reads CASSQAEGLGGNTIYF. DNA for the CDR3: TGTGCCAGCAGCCAAGCCGAGGGACTGGGAGGAAACACCATATATTTT.

V gene TRBV4-1 combines with J gene TRBJ1-5; D gene unclear. CDR1 is MGHRA and CDR2 is YSYEKL in the germline V gene. The V end lost 4 bases, the J end lost 7 bases, and 11 bases lay between the germline ends. This CDR3 is 13 amino acids long. CDR3 DNA: TGCGCCAGCAGCCTTAGGTTGTCCCAGCCCCAGCATTTT. As protein: CASSLRLSQPQHF.

The chain is built from TRBV11-2 and TRBJ1-1; maybe TRBD1 (5 bases). The CDR3 consists of 14 residues. Trimming took 1 base from V and 5 from J, leaving 11 bases between them. CDR1 and CDR2 from the germline V gene are SGHAT and FQNNGV. CDR3 sequence (DNA): TGTGCCAGCAGCTTAGGGGGCAGTAGTACTGAAGCTTTCTTT. Translating it yields CASSLGGSSTEAFF. The full variable domain, in which reference TRBV11-2 and TRBJ1-1 provide the parts outside the CDR3, is EAGVAQSPRYKIIEKRQSVAFWCNPISGHATLYWYQQILGQGPKLLIQFQNNGVVDDSQLPKDRFSAERLKGVDSTLKIQPAKLEDSAVYLCASSLGGSSTEAFFGQGTRLTVV.

The CDR3 protein is CASSQSENTGELFF. The CDR3 DNA sequence: TGTGCCAGCAGCCAGTCCGAAAACACCGGGGAGCTGTTTTTT. This rearrangement joins TRBV4-2 to TRBJ2-2; no firm D call. V dropped 3 bases and J dropped 2 bases, with 7 bases sitting between them. The CDR3 runs to 14 residues. The germline CDR1 and CDR2 sequences are LGHNA and YNFKEQ.

This chain connects TRBV28 to TRBJ1-3, with a tentative D call TRBD1 (5 bases). Germline-derived CDR1 and CDR2 are MDHEN and SYDVKM. The CDR3 runs to 13 residues. V shed 5 bases and J shed 6 bases, with 11 bases lying between them. CDR3 residues: CASSPGGENTIYF. CDR3 nucleotide sequence: TGTGCCAGCAGTCCGGGGGGGGAAAACACCATATATTTT.